The source of this T cell receptor beta chain is a study of blood T cells in healthy people across ages. Sample-barcoded 5' priming and a J-beta primer mix drove a second PCR of about 6 to 12 cycles. Every sample gave at least 2.5 million paired-end reads containing CDR3. TCRdb passed the 5' RACE reads through MiXCR, listing each CDR3 protein once. The profile shows about 1.6 million distinct CDR3 sequences, about 31% of them singletons. Trimming took off 3 bases at V and 0 bases at J, with 22 bases between the two ends. The CDR3 extends over 19 amino acids. Germline-derived CDR1 and CDR2 are SGDLS and YYNGEE.

The sequencing sample was made of blood. This receptor was obtained from a woman under 40 in good health. V gene TRBV9 combines with J gene TRBJ1-5; D remains unclear. The CDR3, as DNA: TGTGCCAGCAGCGCACCCACAACTTCCGGGGAACATAGCAATCAGCCCCAGCATTTT. Encoded protein: CASSAPTTSGEHSNQPQHF.